The next 8 T cell receptor beta chains were all read from a single sample in a study of T-cell memory formation after mild COVID-19. TCRdb reprocessed the 5' RACE reads with MiXCR, giving one entry per CDR3 protein. The sample records under 250,000 distinct CDR3 sequences, over 7.5% being singletons. The sequenced sample consisted of PBMCs or a T cell subset sorted from them (not recorded which). These receptors were collected from a man between 18 and 35 years old who had mild COVID-19 (a few samples of this study predate the infection). Cell type and time point are not known.

The chain couples TRBV9 to TRBJ1-2; 8 bases are a match to TRBD1. The germline CDR1 and CDR2 sequences are SGDLS and YYNGEE. With V trimmed by 0 bases and J by 7 bases, 8 bases remained unmatched. The CDR3 has 15 amino acids. DNA of the CDR3: TGTGCCAGCAGCGTAGCGAGGACAGGGCGGTCTGGCTACACCTTC. Its protein is CASSVARTGRSGYTF.

The chain has TRBV12-2 and TRBJ1-6; the table's D call TRBD1 went unverified against the DNA. TRBV12-2 is termed a pseudogene. This CDR3 contains 16 residues. CDR3 nucleotide sequence: TGTGCAAGTCGCTTAGTGGGTCTGCGGACAGGGATTACCCTCCACTTT. This translates into CASRLVGLRTGITLHF.

There are many counts of this clonotype. The chain uses TRBV20-1 and TRBJ2-1; 7 bases agree with TRBD2. The V gene end was trimmed by 5 bases and the J gene end by 7 bases; junction bases not matched to a gene: 11. This CDR3 has 14 amino acids. Germline CDR1 DFQATT, CDR2 SNEGSKA (reference sequence). CDR3 residues: CSAQAGTLRNEQFF. DNA for the CDR3: TGCAGTGCTCAAGCGGGGACTCTAAGGAATGAGCAGTTCTTC.

Ten or more counts support this clonotype. An end of the junction differs from the germline gene, which may be a read error. The gene calls are TRBV18 and TRBJ2-7; D is possibly TRBD1 or TRBD2 (5 bases each). Germline values: CDR1 KGHSH, CDR2 LQKENI. This CDR3 has 15 amino acids. DNA of the CDR3: TGTGCCAGCTCACCACCGGGGGTTTGGTCCTCCGAGCAGTACTTC. It translates to CASSPPGVWSSEQYF.

The table lists this clonotype with a few counts. This rearrangement joins TRBV11-1 to TRBJ2-7; D is unclear. Trimming removed 4 bases at V and 4 bases at J, with 8 bases between. Germline lookup yields CDR1 SGHAT and CDR2 FQDESV (reference sequence). CDR3 length equals 12 residues. Here the CDR3 DNA reads TGTGCCAGCAGCTGGGGAAGGTACGAGCAGTACTTC. Its translation is CASSWGRYEQYF.

This clonotype was seen only a few times. The rearrangement links TRBV7-2 to TRBJ2-7, with a possible D match to TRBD2 (5 bases). V lost 1 base to trimming and J lost 4 bases, with 14 bases between them. The length of the CDR3 is 15 residues. Looked up from germline, CDR1 is SGHTA and CDR2 is FQGNSA. This CDR3 is CASSLGLPGRYEQYV. The CDR3 DNA is TGTGCCAGCAGCTTAGGATTGCCGGGGAGATACGAGCAGTACGTC.

This clonotype was counted at least ten times. The rearrangement uses TRBV7-9 and TRBJ2-5, with TRBD2 matching over 8 bases. Germline CDR1 is SEHNR and CDR2 is FQNEAQ (reference sequence). V trimming: 8 bases; J trimming: 5 bases; junction bases outside the gene matches: 7. The CDR3 consists of 13 residues. The DNA of the CDR3 is TGTGCCAGCCGGGGGGGGGCTCGGGAGACCCAGTACTTC. Translated, it gives CASRGGARETQYF.

J is TRBJ2-7 and V is TRBV25-1; the D call may be TRBD1 or TRBD2 (5 bases each). The CDR3 is 12 residues long. Trimming shortened V by 6 bases and J by 7 bases, and 13 bases separated the two germline ends. From germline, CDR1 is MGHDK and CDR2 SYGVNS. The CDR3 bases are TGTGCCAGCAGACGAATTGGGGGTGAGCAGTACTTC. Its translation is CASRRIGGEQYF.